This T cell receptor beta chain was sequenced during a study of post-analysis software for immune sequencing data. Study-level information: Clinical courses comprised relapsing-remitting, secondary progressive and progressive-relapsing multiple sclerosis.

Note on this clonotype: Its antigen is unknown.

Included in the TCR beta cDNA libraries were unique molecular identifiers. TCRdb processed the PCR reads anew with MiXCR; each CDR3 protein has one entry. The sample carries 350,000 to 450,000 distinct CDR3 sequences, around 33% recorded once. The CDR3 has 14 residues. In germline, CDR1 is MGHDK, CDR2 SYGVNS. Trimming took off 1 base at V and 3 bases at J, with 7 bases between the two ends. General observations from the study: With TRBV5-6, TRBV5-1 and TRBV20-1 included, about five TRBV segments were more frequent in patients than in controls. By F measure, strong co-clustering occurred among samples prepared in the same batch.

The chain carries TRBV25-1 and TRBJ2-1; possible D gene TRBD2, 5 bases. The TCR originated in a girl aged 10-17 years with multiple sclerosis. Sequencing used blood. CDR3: CASSEFGLYNEQFF. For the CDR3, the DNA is TGTGCCAGCAGTGAATTTGGACTCTACAATGAGCAGTTCTTC.